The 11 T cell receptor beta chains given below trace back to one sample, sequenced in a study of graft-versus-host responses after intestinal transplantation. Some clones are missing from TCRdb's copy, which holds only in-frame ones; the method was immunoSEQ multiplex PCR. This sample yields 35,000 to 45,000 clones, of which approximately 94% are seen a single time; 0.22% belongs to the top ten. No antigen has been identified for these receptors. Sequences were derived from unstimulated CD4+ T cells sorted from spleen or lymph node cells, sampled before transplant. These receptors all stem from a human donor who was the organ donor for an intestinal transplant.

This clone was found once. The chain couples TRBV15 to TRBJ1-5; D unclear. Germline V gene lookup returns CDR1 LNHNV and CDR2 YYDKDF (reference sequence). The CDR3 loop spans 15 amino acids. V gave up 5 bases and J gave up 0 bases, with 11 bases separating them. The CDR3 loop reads CATSFGRDSNQPQHF. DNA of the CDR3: TGTGCCACCAGCTTTGGGAGAGATAGCAATCAGCCCCAGCATTTT.

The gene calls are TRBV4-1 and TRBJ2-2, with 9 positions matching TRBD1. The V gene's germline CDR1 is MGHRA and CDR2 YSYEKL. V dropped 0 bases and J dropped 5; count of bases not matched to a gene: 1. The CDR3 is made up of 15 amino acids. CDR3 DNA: TGCGCCAGCAGCCAAGAGACAGGGGGAACCGGGGAGCTGTTTTTT. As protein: CASSQETGGTGELFF.

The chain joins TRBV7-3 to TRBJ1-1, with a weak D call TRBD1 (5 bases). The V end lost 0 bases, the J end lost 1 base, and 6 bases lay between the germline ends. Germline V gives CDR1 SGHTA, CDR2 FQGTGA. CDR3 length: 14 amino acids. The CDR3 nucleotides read TGTGCCAGCAGCTTAACCAGGGAGAACACTGAAGCTTTCTTT. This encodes CASSLTRENTEAFF.

CDR3 sequence (DNA): TGTGCCAGCAGCCCACTAGCGGGGGGTTTCACCGGGGAGCTGTTTTTT. Translation gives CASSPLAGGFTGELFF. V usage is TRBV11-2 and J usage is TRBJ2-2; 12 nucleotides line up with TRBD2. From germline, CDR1 is SGHAT and CDR2 FQNNGV. V was pared by 5 bases and J by 4 bases, with 5 bases of the junction left unmatched. The CDR3 covers 16 residues.

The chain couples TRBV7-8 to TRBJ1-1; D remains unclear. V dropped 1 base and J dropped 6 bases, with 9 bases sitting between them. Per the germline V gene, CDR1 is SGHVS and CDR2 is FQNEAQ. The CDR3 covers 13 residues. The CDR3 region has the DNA TGTGCCAGCAGCTTAGTGGGCAGCGCTGAAGCTTTCTTT. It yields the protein CASSLVGSAEAFF. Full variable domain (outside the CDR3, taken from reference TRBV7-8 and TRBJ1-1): GAGVSQSPRYKVAKRGQDVALRCDPISGHVSLFWYQQALGQGPEFLTYFQNEAQLDKSGLPSDRFFAERPEGSVSTLKIQRTQQEDSAVYLCASSLVGSAEAFFGQGTRLTVV.

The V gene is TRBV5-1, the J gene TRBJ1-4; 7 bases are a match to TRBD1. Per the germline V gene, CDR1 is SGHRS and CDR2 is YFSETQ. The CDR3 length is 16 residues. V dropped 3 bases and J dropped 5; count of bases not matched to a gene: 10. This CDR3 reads CASSSGDRAANEKLFF. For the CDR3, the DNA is TGCGCCAGCAGCTCGGGTGACAGGGCGGCGAATGAAAAACTGTTTTTT.

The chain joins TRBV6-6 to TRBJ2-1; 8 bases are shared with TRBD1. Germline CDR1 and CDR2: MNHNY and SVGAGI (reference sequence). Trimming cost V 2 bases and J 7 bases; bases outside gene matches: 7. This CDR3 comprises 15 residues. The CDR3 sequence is CASSYRTGPRNEQFF. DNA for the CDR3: TGTGCCAGCAGTTACCGGACAGGGCCCCGTAATGAGCAGTTCTTC.

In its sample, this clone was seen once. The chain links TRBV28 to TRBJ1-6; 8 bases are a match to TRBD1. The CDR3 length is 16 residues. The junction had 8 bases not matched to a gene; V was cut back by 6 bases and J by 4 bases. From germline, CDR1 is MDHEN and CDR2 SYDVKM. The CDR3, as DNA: TGTGCCAGCAGCCAAAATGACAGGGGATATAATTCACCCCTCCACTTT. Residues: CASSQNDRGYNSPLHF.

CDR3 DNA: TGTGCCAGCAGGCAGGGGACGAGGGGAGAAAAACTGTTTTTT. This encodes CASRQGTRGEKLFF. The genes are TRBV6-5 and TRBJ1-4; a weak D match, TRBD1 (6 bases). V was pared by 6 bases and J by 8 bases, with 16 bases between. Germline loops: CDR1 MNHEY, CDR2 SVGAGI. The CDR3 extends over 14 amino acids.

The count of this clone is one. CDR3 nucleotide sequence: TGCGCCAGCAGCCAAGAGCGGGGGGGCCTCGGGGAGACCCAGTACTTC. It translates to CASSQERGGLGETQYF. The rearrangement uses TRBV4-1 and TRBJ2-5, with TRBD2 matching 9 bases. The CDR3 covers 16 residues. Looked up from germline, CDR1 is MGHRA and CDR2 is YSYEKL. Unmatched junction bases numbered 7, after V lost 0 bases and J lost 5 bases.

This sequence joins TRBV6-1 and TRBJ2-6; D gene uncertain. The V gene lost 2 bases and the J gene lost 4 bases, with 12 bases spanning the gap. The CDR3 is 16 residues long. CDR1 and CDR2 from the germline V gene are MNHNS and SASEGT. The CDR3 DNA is TGTGCCAGCAGTGAACTAACGGCGTCCGGGGCCAACGTCCTGACTTTC. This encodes CASSELTASGANVLTF.